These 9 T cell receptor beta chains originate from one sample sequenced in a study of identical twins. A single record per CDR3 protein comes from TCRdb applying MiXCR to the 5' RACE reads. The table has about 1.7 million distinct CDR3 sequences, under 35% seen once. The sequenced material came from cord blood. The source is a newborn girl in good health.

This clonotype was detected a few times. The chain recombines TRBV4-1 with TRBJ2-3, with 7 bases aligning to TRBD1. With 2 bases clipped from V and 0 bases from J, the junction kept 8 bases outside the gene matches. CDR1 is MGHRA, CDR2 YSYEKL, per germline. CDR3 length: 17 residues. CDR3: CASSQRSAGGSTDTQYF. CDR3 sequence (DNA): TGCGCCAGCAGCCAACGTTCCGCAGGGGGTAGCACAGATACGCAGTATTTT.

The CDR3 DNA sequence: TGTGCCAGCAGCCGTTTCGGGAATGAGCAGTACTTC. Protein sequence: CASSRFGNEQYF. J is TRBJ2-7 and V is TRBV3-1; a possible D gene is TRBD2 (5 bases). The CDR3 spans 12 residues. Germline CDR1 is LGHDT and CDR2 is YNNKEL (reference sequence). V dropped 4 bases and J dropped 7 bases, with 11 bases sitting between them.

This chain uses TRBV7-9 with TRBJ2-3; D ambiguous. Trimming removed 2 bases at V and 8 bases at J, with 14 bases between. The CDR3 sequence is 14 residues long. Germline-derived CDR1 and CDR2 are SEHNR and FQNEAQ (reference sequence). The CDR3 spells CASSLKPGASTQYF. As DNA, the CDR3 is TGTGCCAGCAGCTTAAAGCCCGGAGCAAGTACGCAGTATTTT.

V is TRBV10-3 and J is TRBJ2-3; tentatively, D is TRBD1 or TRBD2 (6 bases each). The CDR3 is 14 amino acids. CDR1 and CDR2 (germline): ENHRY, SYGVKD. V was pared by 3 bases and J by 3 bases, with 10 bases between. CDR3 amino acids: CAISDTGRTDTQYF. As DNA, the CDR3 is TGTGCCATCAGTGACACAGGGAGGACAGATACGCAGTATTTT.

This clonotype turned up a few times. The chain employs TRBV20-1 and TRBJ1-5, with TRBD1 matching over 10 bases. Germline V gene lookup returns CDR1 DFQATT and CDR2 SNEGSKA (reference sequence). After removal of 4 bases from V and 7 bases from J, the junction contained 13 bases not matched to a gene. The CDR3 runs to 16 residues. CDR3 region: CSAIRPTGGGGQPQHF. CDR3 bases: TGCAGTGCTATTCGGCCGACAGGGGGCGGGGGGCAGCCCCAGCATTTT.

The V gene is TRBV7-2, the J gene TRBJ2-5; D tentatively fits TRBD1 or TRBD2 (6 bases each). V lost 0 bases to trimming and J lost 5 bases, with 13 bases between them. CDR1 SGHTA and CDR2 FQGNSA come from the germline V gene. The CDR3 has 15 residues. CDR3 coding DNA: TGTGCCAGCAGCTTAGCATATGGGGGGCCGGAGACCCAGTACTTC. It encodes CASSLAYGGPETQYF.

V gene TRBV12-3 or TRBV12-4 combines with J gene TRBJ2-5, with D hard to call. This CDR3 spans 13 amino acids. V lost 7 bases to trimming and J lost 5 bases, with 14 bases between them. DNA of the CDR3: TGTGCCAGCATTTTCCCTGTTGGGGAGACCCAGTACTTC. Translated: CASIFPVGETQYF.

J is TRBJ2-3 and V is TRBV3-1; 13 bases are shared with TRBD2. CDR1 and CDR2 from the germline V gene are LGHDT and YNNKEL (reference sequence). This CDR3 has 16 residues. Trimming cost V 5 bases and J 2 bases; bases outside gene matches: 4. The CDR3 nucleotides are TGTGCCAGCAGCATCGGGACTAGCGGGATCACAGATACGCAGTATTTT. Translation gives CASSIGTSGITDTQYF.

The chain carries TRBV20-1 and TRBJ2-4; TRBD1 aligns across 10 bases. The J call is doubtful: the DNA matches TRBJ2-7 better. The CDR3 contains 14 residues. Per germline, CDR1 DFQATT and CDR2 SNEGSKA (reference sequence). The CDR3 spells CSAIPTGGNYEQYF. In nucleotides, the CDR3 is TGCAGTGCTATCCCGACAGGGGGCAATTACGAGCAGTACTTC.